These T cell receptor beta chains were read from a single sample in a study of T-cell memory formation after mild COVID-19. TCRdb reprocessed the 5' RACE reads with MiXCR, giving one entry per CDR3 protein. The sample has 450,000 or so distinct CDR3 sequences, around 20% seen once. The sequenced material came from PBMCs or a T cell subset sorted from them (not recorded which). Receptors originate from an adult woman who had mild COVID-19 (a few samples of this study predate the infection). Cell type and time point are not known. The CDR3 runs from the conserved cysteine through the conserved F or W. The D gene is left open where the match is weak. A clone size is listed for some rows: how often the clone was seen (once, few, many), or a class if it is expanded.

>-|TRBV3-1|TRBJ2-5|-
CASSQESGDETQYF
TGTGCCAGCAGCCAAGAATCAGGTGATGAGACCCAGTACTTC
>-|TRBV25-1|TRBJ1-2|-
CASSAQGSSGYTF
TGTGCCAGCAGCGCACAGGGTTCAAGTGGCTACACCTTC
>-|TRBV4-1|TRBJ1-1|-
CASSQLGSNTEAFF
TGCGCCAGCAGCCAGTTGGGCAGTAACACTGAAGCTTTCTTT
>few|TRBV5-1|TRBJ2-7|TRBD2
CASSSAYGKPGLEAQYF
TGCGCCAGCAGCTCAGCTTATGGCAAGCCGGGACTAGAGGCGCAGTACTTC
>-|TRBV7-9|TRBJ2-7|-
CASSPPVEYHEQYF
TGTGCCAGCAGCCCCCCGGTGGAGTACCACGAGCAGTACTTC
>-|TRBV5-1|TRBJ2-1|TRBD2
CASSLVSREGFDEQFF
TGCGCCAGCAGCTTGGTCTCGCGGGAGGGCTTCGATGAGCAGTTCTTC
>-|TRBV19|TRBJ2-5|-
CASSTGPTGGSGTQYF
TGTGCCAGTAGTACCGGGCCGACGGGTGGGAGCGGGACCCAGTACTTC
>-|TRBV5-5|TRBJ1-1|-
CASSPSGRGTGTEAFF
TGTGCCAGCAGCCCTTCTGGGCGGGGCACAGGCACTGAAGCTTTCTTT
>-|TRBV5-1|TRBJ1-3|-
CASSRGEEATIYF
TGCGCCAGCAGCCGAGGGGAGGAAGCCACCATATATTTT
>few|TRBV7-3|TRBJ2-1|TRBD2
CASSPEGSGGPNEQFF
TGTGCCAGCAGCCCGGAGGGAAGCGGGGGGCCGAATGAGCAGTTCTTC
>few|TRBV29-1|TRBJ2-3|-
CSVQDGHYTDTQYF
TGCAGCGTCCAAGACGGGCACTACACAGATACGCAGTATTTT
>-|TRBV7-9|TRBJ1-2|-
CASSDLDQRFYGYTF
TGTGCCAGCAGCGACTTAGATCAACGATTCTATGGCTACACCTTC
>few|TRBV3-1|TRBJ1-2|TRBD1
CASSQQGQGKLYGYTF
TGTGCCAGCAGCCAGCAGGGACAGGGGAAGCTCTATGGCTACACCTTC
>-|TRBV12-3/TRBV12-4|TRBJ2-7|-
CASSWTTVGEQYF
TGTGCCAGCAGTTGGACCACGGTGGGGGAGCAGTACTTC
>few|TRBV20-1|TRBJ2-1|-
CSARGNNEQFF
TGCAGTGCTAGAGGGAACAATGAGCAGTTCTTC
>few|TRBV4-1|TRBJ2-3|TRBD2
CASSQAVKLAGVADTQYF
TGCGCCAGCAGCCAAGCGGTGAAGCTAGCGGGGGTAGCAGATACGCAGTATTTT
>-|TRBV4-1|TRBJ2-5|-
CASSQRQVSLGAETQYF
TGCGCCAGCAGCCAACGACAGGTCTCCCTCGGGGCGGAGACCCAGTACTTC
>few|TRBV12-3/TRBV12-4|TRBJ2-3|TRBD2
CASSFDIGTSGMDTQYF
TGTGCCAGCAGTTTCGATATCGGGACTAGCGGGATGGATACGCAGTATTTT
>few|TRBV3-1|TRBJ1-2|TRBD1
CASSETGRDYGYTF
TGTGCCAGCAGCGAGACAGGGAGGGACTATGGCTACACCTTC
>few|TRBV7-2|TRBJ2-5|TRBD2
CASTSRSGRGGRETQYF
TGTGCCAGCACCTCGAGAAGCGGGAGAGGGGGGAGAGAGACCCAGTACTTC
>-|TRBV12-3/TRBV12-4|TRBJ2-1|-
CASSGLLKNEQFF
TGTGCCAGCAGCGGCCTCTTAAAGAATGAGCAGTTCTTC
>few|TRBV29-1|TRBJ2-3|-
CSVHHSLPRADTQYF
TGCAGCGTTCACCATAGCCTCCCTCGGGCAGATACGCAGTATTTT
>few|TRBV11-2|TRBJ2-3|TRBD2
CASSSPGGREAVDTQYF
TGTGCCAGCAGCTCCCCCGGAGGGCGGGAGGCGGTGGATACGCAGTATTTT
>few|TRBV15|TRBJ1-5|TRBD1
CATSTGGHQYQPQHF
TGTGCCACCAGCACAGGGGGACATCAGTATCAGCCCCAGCATTTT
>many|TRBV5-1|TRBJ2-3|TRBD2
CASSLGLAGASTDTQYF
TGCGCCAGCAGCCTGGGACTAGCGGGAGCTAGCACAGATACGCAGTATTTT
>few|TRBV2|TRBJ2-3|-
CASRLGTRTPDTQYF
TGTGCCAGCAGATTGGGCACTAGGACTCCAGATACGCAGTATTTT
>few|TRBV24-1|TRBJ1-5|TRBD1
CATSDSRQGRQPQHF
TGTGCCACCAGTGATTCACGACAGGGCCGTCAGCCCCAGCATTTT
>-|TRBV7-8|TRBJ1-5|TRBD1
CASSGGTGGNQPQHF
TGTGCCAGCAGCGGGGGGACAGGGGGAAATCAGCCCCAGCATTTT
>few|TRBV7-3|TRBJ2-2|-
CASSLLHRTGELFF
TGTGCCAGCAGCTTACTCCACAGGACCGGGGAGCTGTTTTTT
>many|TRBV4-3|TRBJ1-2|TRBD1
CASSQLQGAEGYTF
TGCGCCAGCAGCCAGTTGCAGGGGGCAGAGGGCTACACCTTC
>few|TRBV20-1|TRBJ2-3|TRBD1
CSASGMTGSVQDTQYF
TGCAGTGCCAGTGGAATGACAGGGAGTGTTCAAGATACGCAGTATTTT
>-|TRBV20-1|TRBJ2-3|TRBD2
CSAKAGGSSSTDTQYF
TGCAGTGCTAAGGCGGGGGGCAGCTCTAGCACAGATACGCAGTATTTT
>few|TRBV18|TRBJ2-5|TRBD2
CASSPGFGLDSQETQYF
TGTGCCAGCTCACCAGGGTTCGGACTAGACAGTCAAGAGACCCAGTACTTC
>few|TRBV7-2|TRBJ1-1|TRBD1
CASSLIRDSEAFF
TGTGCCAGCAGCTTAATCCGGGACAGTGAAGCTTTCTTT
>-|TRBV11-2|TRBJ2-2|TRBD2
CASSLGTSGGLNTGELFF
TGTGCCAGCAGCCTTGGGACTAGCGGGGGGCTAAACACCGGGGAGCTGTTTTTT
>-|TRBV6-5|TRBJ2-7|-
CASSRYLRGGEQYF
TGTGCCAGCAGTCGATACCTACGAGGCGGCGAGCAGTACTTC
>few|TRBV9|TRBJ2-7|-
CASSVTGDSYEQYF
TGTGCCAGCAGCGTGACCGGTGATTCTTACGAGCAGTACTTC
>few|TRBV5-4|TRBJ1-2|TRBD1
CASSLVNRGRDGYTF
TGTGCCAGCAGCTTGGTTAACAGGGGGCGCGATGGCTACACCTTC
>-|TRBV3-1|TRBJ2-1|-
CASSQDWVSEQFF
TGTGCCAGCAGCCAAGATTGGGTCAGTGAGCAGTTCTTC
>-|TRBV5-5|TRBJ2-1|-
CASSFRDTHSVQFF
TGTGCCAGCAGCTTCCGGGACACCCATAGTGTGCAGTTCTTC
>few|TRBV5-6|TRBJ1-3|TRBD1
CASSRRAPGTASF
TGTGCCAGCAGCCGCCGGGCCCCCGGGACAGCCTCTTTT
>-|TRBV5-6|TRBJ2-3|-
CASSLVLTTDTQYF
TGTGCCAGCAGCTTGGTGCTTACTACAGATACGCAGTATTTT
>many|TRBV4-3|TRBJ2-7|-
CASSQEGWSSYEQYF
TGCGCCAGCAGCCAAGAGGGCTGGAGCTCCTACGAGCAGTACTTC
>few|TRBV7-2|TRBJ1-6|TRBD1
CASSLRAGGGSPLHF
TGTGCCAGCAGCTTACGGGCAGGGGGCGGCTCACCCCTCCACTTT
>few|TRBV20-1|TRBJ2-7|-
CSAHGGPTYEQYF
TGCAGTGCGCACGGGGGGCCCACCTACGAGCAGTACTTC